The 18 T cell receptor beta chains reported below all come from one sample, sequenced in a study of neurological immune-mediated disorders. TCRdb redid the calling of the 5' RACE reads with MiXCR, one entry per CDR3 protein. Of tens of thousands of distinct CDR3 sequences in the sample, 3.4% were seen once. The material sequenced was PBMCs. Receptor source: a man aged 35-49 years with multiple sclerosis.

Ten or more counts support this clonotype. V usage is TRBV7-9 and J usage is TRBJ1-1; perhaps TRBD1 as D (6 bases). Germline CDR1 SEHNR, CDR2 FQNEAQ (reference sequence). The CDR3 extends over 15 amino acids. V lost 7 bases, J lost 3 bases, and 18 bases lay in between. DNA for the CDR3: TGTGCCAGCATCCCTCCCACATCAGGGGACACTGAAGCTTTCTTT. It yields the protein CASIPPTSGDTEAFF.

There are many counts of this clonotype. The rearrangement joins TRBV12-3 or TRBV12-4 to TRBJ2-5; a possible D gene is TRBD2 (6 bases). CDR3 length equals 14 residues. Trimming took 3 bases from V and 4 from J, leaving 12 bases between them. The CDR3 here is CASSFRDGGETQYF. The CDR3 DNA reads TGTGCCAGCAGTTTCCGGGACGGGGGAGAGACCCAGTACTTC.

There are many counts of this clonotype. The genes are TRBV6-5 and TRBJ1-2; 10 bases fit TRBD1. Germline-derived CDR1 and CDR2 are MNHEY and SVGAGI. There are 16 residues in the CDR3. J lost 2 bases, V lost 4 bases, and 7 bases had no gene match. The CDR3 coding sequence is TGTGCCAGCAGTTTCAACAGACAGGGGGCGAACTATGGCTACACCTTC. It yields the protein CASSFNRQGANYGYTF.

This clonotype has ten or more counts. The V gene is TRBV2, the J gene TRBJ2-7; D may be TRBD1 (5 bases). Trimming stripped 2 bases from V and 6 bases from J, with 8 bases between. This CDR3 has 12 amino acids. Per the germline V gene, CDR1 is SNHLY and CDR2 is FYNNEI. CDR3 in amino acids: CASSEFRGEQYF. Written as DNA, the CDR3 is TGTGCCAGCAGTGAATTTAGGGGCGAGCAGTACTTC.

This clonotype was counted at least ten times. V gene TRBV7-8 combines with J gene TRBJ1-3; D unclear. Germline V gene data show CDR1 as SGHVS and CDR2 as FQNEAQ. This CDR3 is built from 12 residues. V dropped 6 bases and J dropped 4 bases, with 7 bases sitting between them. CDR3 sequence: CASREVGNTIYF. DNA of the CDR3: TGTGCCAGCAGAGAAGTCGGAAACACCATATATTTT.

This clonotype was seen repeatedly, ten times or more. The chain has TRBV3-1 and TRBJ2-7, with unresolved D. The CDR3 extends over 11 amino acids. Germline assignment: CDR1 LGHDT and CDR2 YNNKEL (reference sequence). Trimming took off 4 bases at V and 9 bases at J, with 10 bases between the two ends. CDR3: CASSLQGPQYF. In nucleotides, the CDR3 is TGTGCCAGCAGCCTACAAGGACCGCAGTACTTC.

This clonotype was seen at least ten times. The chain uses TRBV11-2 and TRBJ2-3; 12 nucleotides match TRBD2. This CDR3 contains 17 residues. The junction had 9 bases not matched to a gene; V was cut back by 5 bases and J by 3 bases. Germline CDR1 SGHAT, CDR2 FQNNGV. In DNA, the CDR3 is TGTGCCAGCAGCGAGGACCGGACTAGCGGGGAGACAGATACGCAGTATTTT. It specifies CASSEDRTSGETDTQYF.

Worth noting for this clonotype: With a much larger clone just one base away, this may be a read error. This sequence joins TRBV12-3 or TRBV12-4 and TRBJ1-6, with a possible D match to TRBD1 (5 bases). The CDR3 contains 13 residues. The DNA of the CDR3 is TGTGCCAGCAGTTTAAACAGGAATTCACACCTCCACTTT. It codes for CASSLNRNSHLHF.

This clonotype occurred many times. This rearrangement joins TRBV7-9 to TRBJ2-7; TRBD1 agrees at 9 bases. V dropped 5 bases and J dropped 5; count of bases not matched to a gene: 7. Germline V gene sequence: CDR1 SEHNR, CDR2 FQNEAQ (reference sequence). The CDR3 length is 14 residues. This chain's CDR3 is CASSPGTGNDEQYF. The CDR3 DNA reads TGTGCCAGCAGCCCCGGGACAGGGAACGACGAGCAGTACTTC.

This clonotype has ten or more counts. CDR3 DNA sequence: TGTGCCAGCAGTCGGTTCGGACTAGCGGGATGGAATGAGCAGTTCTTC. Translation: CASSRFGLAGWNEQFF. The chain recombines TRBV28 with TRBJ2-1; TRBD2 matches 12 bases. The CDR3 contains 16 residues. Germline CDR1 MDHEN, CDR2 SYDVKM. Trimming took 5 bases from V and 7 from J; bases not matched to a gene: 9.

This clonotype was observed at least ten times. The chain recombines TRBV9 with TRBJ2-1; 10 nucleotides match TRBD1. Trimming at V came to 3 bases and at J to 0 bases, leaving 6 bases not matched to a gene. The CDR3 is made up of 17 amino acids. The V gene's germline CDR1 is SGDLS and CDR2 YYNGEE. The CDR3 loop reads CASSEDRGDGSYNEQFF. Here the CDR3 DNA reads TGTGCCAGCAGCGAGGACAGGGGGGATGGCTCCTACAATGAGCAGTTCTTC.

This clonotype was counted ten times or more. The chain joins TRBV11-2 to TRBJ2-1; 7 bases are a match to TRBD1. The CDR3 runs to 15 residues. From germline, CDR1 is SGHAT and CDR2 FQNNGV. V lost 5 bases and J lost 8; bases outside the gene matches: 12. The CDR3 nucleotides are TGTGCCAGCAGCCAGGGACAGTCACCACATTATGAGCAGTTCTTC. This encodes CASSQGQSPHYEQFF. Based on the CDR3 plus reference TRBV11-2 and TRBJ2-1, the full variable domain is EAGVAQSPRYKIIEKRQSVAFWCNPISGHATLYWYQQILGQGPKLLIQFQNNGVVDDSQLPKDRFSAERLKGVDSTLKIQPAKLEDSAVYLCASSQGQSPHYEQFFGPGTRLTVL.

This clonotype was counted ten times or more. This chain joins TRBV15 and TRBJ2-3; the D is unclear. The CDR3 extends over 18 amino acids. Germline CDR1 reads LNHNV; CDR2 reads YYDKDF (reference sequence). The germline V and J ends were trimmed by 5 bases and 2 bases, with 23 bases remaining between them. The DNA of the CDR3 is TGTGCCACCAGCCCACAGAAGGCGGCTTCCTCTTACACAGATACGCAGTATTTT. This sequence encodes CATSPQKAASSYTDTQYF.

As for this clonotype: With a much larger clone just one base away, this may be a read error. The chain has TRBV3-1 and TRBJ1-4; the D gene is possibly TRBD1 (6 bases). CDR3 size: 14 residues. The V gene lost 5 bases and the J gene lost 7 bases, with 14 bases spanning the gap. Germline loops: CDR1 LGHDT, CDR2 YNNKEL (reference sequence). The CDR3, as DNA: TGTGCCAGCAGCAACGGGGGGCGCGGTGAAAAACTGTTTTTT. Translation gives CASSNGGRGEKLFF.

This clonotype was seen ten or more times. V usage is TRBV30 and J usage is TRBJ2-1; perhaps D is TRBD1 or TRBD2 (6 bases each). Germline CDR1 reads GTSNPN; CDR2 reads SVGIG (reference sequence). V was pared by 0 bases and J by 5 bases, with 8 bases between. CDR3 length equals 13 residues. The CDR3 DNA sequence: TGTGCCTGGAGTGTGGGGGGCGACAATGAGCAGTTCTTC. It specifies CAWSVGGDNEQFF.

The CDR3 is CASSLEGDQETQYF. The CDR3 DNA follows: TGTGCCAGCAGCTTAGAGGGGGACCAAGAGACCCAGTACTTC. The chain uses TRBV7-6 and TRBJ2-5, with D possibly being TRBD1 (6 bases). The CDR3 is 14 amino acids. Trimming took 1 base from V and 0 from J, leaving 6 bases between them. Germline V gene lookup returns CDR1 SGHVS and CDR2 FNYEAQ.

Ten or more counts support this clonotype. The gene calls are TRBV5-1 and TRBJ2-3; D not resolved. The CDR3 covers 14 residues. V was trimmed by 0 bases and J by 1 base, leaving 6 bases between them. Germline V gene data show CDR1 as SGHRS and CDR2 as YFSETQ. CDR3 coding DNA: TGCGCCAGCAGCTTGGGTGGGGGCACAGATACGCAGTATTTT. This gives the protein CASSLGGGTDTQYF.

This clonotype has ten or more counts. The rearrangement joins TRBV12-3 or TRBV12-4 to TRBJ2-1, with D unresolved. Trimming removed 1 base at V and 6 bases at J, with 4 bases between. The CDR3 runs 12 residues. The CDR3 DNA follows: TGTGCCAGCAGTTTAGTCTCCAATGAGCAGTTCTTC. It is translated as CASSLVSNEQFF.